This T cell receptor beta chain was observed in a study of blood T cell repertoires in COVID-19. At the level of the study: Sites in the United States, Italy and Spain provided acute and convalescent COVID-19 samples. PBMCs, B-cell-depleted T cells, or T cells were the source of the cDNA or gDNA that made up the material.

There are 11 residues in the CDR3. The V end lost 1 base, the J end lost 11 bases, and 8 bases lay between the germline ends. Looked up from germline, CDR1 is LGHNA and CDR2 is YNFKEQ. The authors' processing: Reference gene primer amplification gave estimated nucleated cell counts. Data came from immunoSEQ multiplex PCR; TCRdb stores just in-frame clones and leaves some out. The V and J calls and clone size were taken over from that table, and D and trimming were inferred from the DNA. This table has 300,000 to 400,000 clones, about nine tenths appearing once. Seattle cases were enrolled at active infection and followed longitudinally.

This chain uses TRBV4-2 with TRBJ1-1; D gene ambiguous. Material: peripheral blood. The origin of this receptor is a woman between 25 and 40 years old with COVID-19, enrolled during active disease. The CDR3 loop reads CASSQAYEAFF. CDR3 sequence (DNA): TGTGCCAGCAGCCAAGCCTACGAGGCTTTCTTT.